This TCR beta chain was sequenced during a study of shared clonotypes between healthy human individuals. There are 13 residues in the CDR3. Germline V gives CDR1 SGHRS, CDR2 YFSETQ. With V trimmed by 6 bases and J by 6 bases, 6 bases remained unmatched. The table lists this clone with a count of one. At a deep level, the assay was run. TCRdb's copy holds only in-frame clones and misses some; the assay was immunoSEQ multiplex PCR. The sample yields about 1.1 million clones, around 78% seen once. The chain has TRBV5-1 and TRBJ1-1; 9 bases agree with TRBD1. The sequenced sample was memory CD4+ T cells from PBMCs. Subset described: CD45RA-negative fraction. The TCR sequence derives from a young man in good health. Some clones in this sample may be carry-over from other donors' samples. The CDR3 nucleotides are TGCGCCAGCACCGACAGGGGGGATTCTGAAGCTTTCTTT. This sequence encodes CASTDRGDSEAFF.